This is a list of T cell receptor beta chains from one sample in a study of response to subunit inactivated influenza vaccine. TCRdb itself ran the RT-PCR reads through MiXCR, one entry per CDR3 protein. The data hold 280,000 or so distinct CDR3 sequences, with about a fifth observed a single time. The specimen comprised PBMCs from blood, sampled about 20 months after vaccination. The receptors were gathered from a man aged 45 to 75 who received an inactivated influenza vaccine. Both conserved end residues are part of each CDR3. Each record gives: D gene, clone size, V gene, J gene, CDR3 DNA, CDR3 protein. D genes are given only for firm matches. A clone size is listed for some rows: how often the clone was seen (once, few, many), or a class if it is expanded.

D gene: .
clone size: .
V gene: TRBV6-1
J gene: TRBJ1-4
CDR3 DNA: TGTGCCAGCAGCAGCAGGGGAAGTCTAACTAATGAAAAACTGTTTTTT
CDR3 protein: CASSSRGSLTNEKLFF

D gene: .
clone size: .
V gene: TRBV24-1
J gene: TRBJ1-5
CDR3 DNA: TGTGCCACCAGTGCCTACACAATAAATCAGCCCCAGCATTTT
CDR3 protein: CATSAYTINQPQHF

D gene: TRBD1
clone size: .
V gene: TRBV5-1
J gene: TRBJ1-6
CDR3 DNA: TGCGCCGGCAGCCCGACAGGGGGCGTTTATAATTCACCCCTCCACTTT
CDR3 protein: CAGSPTGGVYNSPLHF

D gene: TRBD1
clone size: few
V gene: TRBV19
J gene: TRBJ1-4
CDR3 DNA: TGTGCCACCCAGACAGGGCCTAATGAAAAACTGTTTTTT
CDR3 protein: CATQTGPNEKLFF

D gene: .
clone size: few
V gene: TRBV12-3/TRBV12-4
J gene: TRBJ2-5
CDR3 DNA: TGTGCCAGCAGTGCCGACAGGAGACCGTTACAAGAGACCCAGTACTTC
CDR3 protein: CASSADRRPLQETQYF

D gene: .
clone size: .
V gene: TRBV4-3
J gene: TRBJ2-1
CDR3 DNA: TGCGCCAGCAGCCAAGAAGGGGTGGGGATCTACAATGAGCAGTTCTTC
CDR3 protein: CASSQEGVGIYNEQFF

D gene: .
clone size: few
V gene: TRBV11-2
J gene: TRBJ1-2
CDR3 DNA: TGTGCCAGCAGAGGATCGGCCTCCCCCGGTGGCTACACCTTC
CDR3 protein: CASRGSASPGGYTF

D gene: .
clone size: .
V gene: TRBV2
J gene: TRBJ1-1
CDR3 DNA: TGTGCCAGCAGTGCGGAGGGGGAAAACACTGAAGCTTTCTTT
CDR3 protein: CASSAEGENTEAFF

D gene: .
clone size: few
V gene: TRBV4-3
J gene: TRBJ2-3
CDR3 DNA: TGCGCCAGCAGCCCACGTGGGGGAGCGAGCACAGATACGCAGTATTTT
CDR3 protein: CASSPRGGASTDTQYF

D gene: .
clone size: few
V gene: TRBV20-1
J gene: TRBJ1-5
CDR3 DNA: TGCAGTGCTAGAGCAGGAAGTTCGTGGGGTAGCAATCAGCCCCAGCATTTT
CDR3 protein: CSARAGSSWGSNQPQHF

D gene: .
clone size: many
V gene: TRBV9
J gene: TRBJ1-2
CDR3 DNA: TGTGCCAGCAGCGTAGATAGAGGCTACACCTTC
CDR3 protein: CASSVDRGYTF

D gene: TRBD1
clone size: .
V gene: TRBV12-3/TRBV12-4
J gene: TRBJ2-1
CDR3 DNA: TGTGCCAGCAGTTTCGGGACAGAACTTAAGCAGTTCTTC
CDR3 protein: CASSFGTELKQFF

D gene: .
clone size: few
V gene: TRBV6-5
J gene: TRBJ1-2
CDR3 DNA: TGTGCCAGCAGTTACCCGGACGGGATCTCGGGCTACACCTTC
CDR3 protein: CASSYPDGISGYTF

D gene: TRBD2
clone size: many
V gene: TRBV20-1
J gene: TRBJ2-4
CDR3 DNA: TGCAGTGCTAGAGGGCCGGGGGGGGACATTCAGTACTTC
CDR3 protein: CSARGPGGDIQYF

D gene: .
clone size: many
V gene: TRBV2
J gene: TRBJ1-5
CDR3 DNA: TGTGCCAGCAGTGAATGGCAGGGGAATCAGCCCCAGCATTTT
CDR3 protein: CASSEWQGNQPQHF

D gene: TRBD2
clone size: .
V gene: TRBV4-3
J gene: TRBJ2-3
CDR3 DNA: TGCGCCAGCAGCCAAGATTTCGGAGCGGGAGCAGATACGCAGTATTTT
CDR3 protein: CASSQDFGAGADTQYF

D gene: .
clone size: .
V gene: TRBV30
J gene: TRBJ1-4
CDR3 DNA: TGTGCCTGGAGTGTACACAGAGAGAATGAAAAACTGTTTTTT
CDR3 protein: CAWSVHRENEKLFF

D gene: TRBD2
clone size: once
V gene: TRBV11-1
J gene: TRBJ2-7
CDR3 DNA: TGTGCCAGCAGCGCCGGACTAGCGGGAGGGCTTTACGAGCAGTACTTC
CDR3 protein: CASSAGLAGGLYEQYF

D gene: .
clone size: .
V gene: TRBV7-9
J gene: TRBJ2-7
CDR3 DNA: TGTGCCAGCAGCGAAGGAACCTATTCCCCGGAGCAGTACTTC
CDR3 protein: CASSEGTYSPEQYF

D gene: .
clone size: .
V gene: TRBV5-6
J gene: TRBJ2-7
CDR3 DNA: TGTGCCAGCAGCTTTATGTACGAGCAGTACTTC
CDR3 protein: CASSFMYEQYF

D gene: TRBD1
clone size: many
V gene: TRBV4-1
J gene: TRBJ1-4
CDR3 DNA: TGCGCCAGCAGCCGACCGGGACAGGGGGATGAAAAACTGTTTTTT
CDR3 protein: CASSRPGQGDEKLFF

D gene: .
clone size: many
V gene: TRBV7-9
J gene: TRBJ1-2
CDR3 DNA: TGTGCCAGCAGCTTAATTACAGCCTTCTATGGCTACACCTTC
CDR3 protein: CASSLITAFYGYTF

D gene: .
clone size: many
V gene: TRBV6-2/TRBV6-3
J gene: TRBJ1-2
CDR3 DNA: TGTGCCAGCAGTTCACAGGGAGATGGCTACACCTTC
CDR3 protein: CASSSQGDGYTF

D gene: TRBD1
clone size: once
V gene: TRBV12-3/TRBV12-4
J gene: TRBJ2-2
CDR3 DNA: TGTGCCAGCAGTTTCGCGGACAGGGTAGTCGGGGAGCTGTTTTTT
CDR3 protein: CASSFADRVVGELFF

D gene: TRBD1
clone size: few
V gene: TRBV6-5
J gene: TRBJ1-3
CDR3 DNA: TGTGCCAGCAGTTACCACTTTCGACAGGGGGCAACTGGAAACACCATATATTTT
CDR3 protein: CASSYHFRQGATGNTIYF

D gene: TRBD1
clone size: many
V gene: TRBV29-1
J gene: TRBJ2-1
CDR3 DNA: TGCAGCGTTCGTGACAGGGGGTGGGACAATGAGCAGTTCTTC
CDR3 protein: CSVRDRGWDNEQFF

D gene: .
clone size: few
V gene: TRBV2
J gene: TRBJ2-7
CDR3 DNA: TGTGCCAGCAGTGAAGGGGGGCGGGAGCAGTACTTC
CDR3 protein: CASSEGGREQYF

D gene: .
clone size: .
V gene: TRBV5-4
J gene: TRBJ2-3
CDR3 DNA: TGTGCCAGCAGCTGGGATAGACAGCGTAGCACAGATACGCAGTATTTT
CDR3 protein: CASSWDRQRSTDTQYF

D gene: .
clone size: .
V gene: TRBV7-2
J gene: TRBJ1-3
CDR3 DNA: TGTGCCAGCAGCCCGAAATCAGGAAACACCATATATTTT
CDR3 protein: CASSPKSGNTIYF

D gene: TRBD1
clone size: .
V gene: TRBV12-3/TRBV12-4
J gene: TRBJ2-1
CDR3 DNA: TGTGCCAGCAGTTTACCACAGGGGTACAATGAGCAGTTCTTC
CDR3 protein: CASSLPQGYNEQFF

D gene: .
clone size: .
V gene: TRBV2
J gene: TRBJ1-3
CDR3 DNA: TGTGCCAGCAGGGCTCCGGGACGGACCTCTGGAAACACCATATATTTT
CDR3 protein: CASRAPGRTSGNTIYF

D gene: .
clone size: few
V gene: TRBV20-1
J gene: TRBJ1-6
CDR3 DNA: TGCAGTGCTAGAAAATCTCATGATAATTCACCCCTCCACTTT
CDR3 protein: CSARKSHDNSPLHF

D gene: .
clone size: .
V gene: TRBV7-2
J gene: TRBJ1-4
CDR3 DNA: TGTGCCAGCAGCTTAGTTCGGGGGCGCGGCGAGGAAAAACTGTTTTTT
CDR3 protein: CASSLVRGRGEEKLFF

D gene: TRBD1
clone size: .
V gene: TRBV12-3/TRBV12-4
J gene: TRBJ1-2
CDR3 DNA: TGTGCCAGCAGTTTAGGAGAGGGGGCGCTTGGCTACACCTTC
CDR3 protein: CASSLGEGALGYTF

D gene: .
clone size: .
V gene: TRBV28
J gene: TRBJ1-5
CDR3 DNA: TGTGCCAGCACCCTGGAGGTGGCGAATCAGCCCCAGCATTTT
CDR3 protein: CASTLEVANQPQHF

D gene: .
clone size: .
V gene: TRBV3-1
J gene: TRBJ1-2
CDR3 DNA: TGTGCCAGCAGCCACAGACGGTATGGCTACACCTTC
CDR3 protein: CASSHRRYGYTF

D gene: TRBD1
clone size: .
V gene: TRBV6-1
J gene: TRBJ1-2
CDR3 DNA: TGTGCCAGCAAGATCACAGGGGGTACCTATGGCTACACCTTC
CDR3 protein: CASKITGGTYGYTF

D gene: .
clone size: .
V gene: TRBV3-1
J gene: TRBJ1-1
CDR3 DNA: TGTGCCAGCAGCCAAGCGGCACCAGCGAACACTGAAGCTTTCTTT
CDR3 protein: CASSQAAPANTEAFF

D gene: TRBD1
clone size: .
V gene: TRBV5-1
J gene: TRBJ2-1
CDR3 DNA: TGCGCCAGCAGCCAACGACCGGGACAGGGGGCTAATGAGCAGTTCTTC
CDR3 protein: CASSQRPGQGANEQFF

D gene: .
clone size: few
V gene: TRBV9
J gene: TRBJ2-3
CDR3 DNA: TGTGCCAGCAGCGTAGTTTGGGGAAGCGCAGATACGCAGTATTTT
CDR3 protein: CASSVVWGSADTQYF

D gene: .
clone size: .
V gene: TRBV7-3
J gene: TRBJ2-2
CDR3 DNA: TGTGCCAGCAGCCTAAATGCCCGGAGTACGACCGGGGAGCTGTTTTTT
CDR3 protein: CASSLNARSTTGELFF

D gene: .
clone size: .
V gene: TRBV29-1
J gene: TRBJ2-7
CDR3 DNA: TGCAGCGTGGAAAAGGGAGGCTACGAGCAGTACTTC
CDR3 protein: CSVEKGGYEQYF

D gene: .
clone size: many
V gene: TRBV7-9
J gene: TRBJ1-1
CDR3 DNA: TGTGCCAGCAGCCCCTCGGGAGACACTGAAGCTTTCTTT
CDR3 protein: CASSPSGDTEAFF

D gene: .
clone size: .
V gene: TRBV12-3/TRBV12-4
J gene: TRBJ2-2
CDR3 DNA: TGTGCCAGCAGTGCCCAGGGGAAGAACACCGGGGAGCTGTTTTTT
CDR3 protein: CASSAQGKNTGELFF

D gene: TRBD2
clone size: few
V gene: TRBV28
J gene: TRBJ2-3
CDR3 DNA: TGTGCCAGCAGGATCCGACTAGCGGGGAGTATCACAGATACGCAGTATTTT
CDR3 protein: CASRIRLAGSITDTQYF

D gene: .
clone size: few
V gene: TRBV10-3
J gene: TRBJ2-2
CDR3 DNA: TGTGCCATCGGCCCCCACGGGTTTCCCGGGGAGCTGTTTTTT
CDR3 protein: CAIGPHGFPGELFF